This T cell receptor (beta chain) was captured in a study of radiation and T cells in renal cell carcinoma. CDR3 length: 15 amino acids. Germline CDR1 SGHNT, CDR2 YENEEA. The V gene lost 1 base and the J gene lost 5 bases, with 15 bases spanning the gap. TCRdb keeps only in-frame clones here, not all; method: immunoSEQ multiplex PCR. The sample includes around 12,000 clones, about 33% of them seen just once. Treatment: 15 Gy SBRT to primary tumor, nephrectomy 4 weeks later. Nephrectomy followed 15 Gy stereotactic body radiation by 4 weeks. Whole-study findings and limits: Dominant CDR3 motifs occupied more repertoire in irradiated than control tumors. Irradiated tumors had higher TCR clonality than control tumors.

Details on this clone: Antigen: not known.

V is TRBV11-3 and J is TRBJ2-7; the D gene is possibly TRBD2 (5 bases). The source is a man between 60 and 70 years old with renal cell carcinoma. Sequencing was performed on tumor tissue, taken from a patient whose treatment included radiotherapy and nephrectomy. CDR3 bases: TGTGCCAGCAGCTTAGGTGGTAGCGTCACCGACGAGCAGTACTTC. Amino acid sequence: CASSLGGSVTDEQYF. The full variable domain, rest sourced from reference TRBV11-3 and TRBJ2-7, is EAGVVQSPRYKIIEKKQPVAFWCNPISGHNTLYWYLQNLGQGPELLIRYENEEAVDDSQLPKDRFSAERLKGVDSTLKIQPAELGDSAVYLCASSLGGSVTDEQYFGPGTRLTVT.